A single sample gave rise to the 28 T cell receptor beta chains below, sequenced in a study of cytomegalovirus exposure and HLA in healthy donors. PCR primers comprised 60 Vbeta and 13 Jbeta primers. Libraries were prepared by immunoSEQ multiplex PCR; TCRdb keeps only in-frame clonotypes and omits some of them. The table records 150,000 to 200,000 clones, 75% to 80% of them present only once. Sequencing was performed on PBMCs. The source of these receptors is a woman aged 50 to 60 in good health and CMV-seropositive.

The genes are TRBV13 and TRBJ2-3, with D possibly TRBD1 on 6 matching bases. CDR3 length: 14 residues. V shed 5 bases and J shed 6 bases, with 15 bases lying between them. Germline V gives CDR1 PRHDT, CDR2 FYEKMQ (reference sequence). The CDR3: CASSQTTGTDTQYF. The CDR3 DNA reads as TGTGCCAGCAGCCAGACCACAGGGACCGATACGCAGTATTTT.

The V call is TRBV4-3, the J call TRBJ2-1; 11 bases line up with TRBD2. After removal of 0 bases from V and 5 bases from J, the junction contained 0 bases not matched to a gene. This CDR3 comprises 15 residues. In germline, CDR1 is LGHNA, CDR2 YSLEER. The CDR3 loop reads CASSQETSGDNEQFF. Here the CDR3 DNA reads TGCGCCAGCAGCCAAGAGACTAGCGGGGACAATGAGCAGTTCTTC.

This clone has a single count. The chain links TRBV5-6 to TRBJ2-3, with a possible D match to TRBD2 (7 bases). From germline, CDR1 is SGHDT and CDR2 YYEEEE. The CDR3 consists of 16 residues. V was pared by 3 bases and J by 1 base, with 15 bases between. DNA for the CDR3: TGTGCCAGCAGCTGGGGGGGCCTGGCGGGCACAGATACGCAGTATTTT. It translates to CASSWGGLAGTDTQYF.

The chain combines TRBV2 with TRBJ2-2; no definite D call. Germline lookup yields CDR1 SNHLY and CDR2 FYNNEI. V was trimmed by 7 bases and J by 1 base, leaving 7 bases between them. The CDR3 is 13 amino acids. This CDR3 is CASTRQNTGELFF. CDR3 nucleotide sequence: TGTGCCAGCACCCGACAGAACACCGGGGAGCTGTTTTTT.

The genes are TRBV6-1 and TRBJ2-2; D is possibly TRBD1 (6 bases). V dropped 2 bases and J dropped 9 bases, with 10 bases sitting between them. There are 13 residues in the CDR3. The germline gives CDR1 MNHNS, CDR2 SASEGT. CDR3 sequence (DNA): TGTGCCAGCAGTGAATTGGGGGCCTGGGAGCTGTTTTTT. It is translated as CASSELGAWELFF.

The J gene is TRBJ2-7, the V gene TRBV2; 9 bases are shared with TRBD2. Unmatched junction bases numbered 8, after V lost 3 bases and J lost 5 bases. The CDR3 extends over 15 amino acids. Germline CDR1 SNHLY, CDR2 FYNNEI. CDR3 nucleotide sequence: TGTGCCAGCAGTGAGTTTCTAGCGGGGCCCAACGAGCAGTACTTC. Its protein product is CASSEFLAGPNEQYF.

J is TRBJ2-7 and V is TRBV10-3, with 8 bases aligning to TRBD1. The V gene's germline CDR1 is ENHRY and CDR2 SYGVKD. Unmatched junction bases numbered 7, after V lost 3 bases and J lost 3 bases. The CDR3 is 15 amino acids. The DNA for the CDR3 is TGTGCCATCAGTGACCCCGGGACAGGAGGCTACGAGCAGTACTTC. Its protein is CAISDPGTGGYEQYF.

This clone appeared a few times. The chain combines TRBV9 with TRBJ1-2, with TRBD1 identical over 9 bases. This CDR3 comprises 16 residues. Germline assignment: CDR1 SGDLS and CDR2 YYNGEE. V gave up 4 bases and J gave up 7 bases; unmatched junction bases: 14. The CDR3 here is CASSLGDRAQVSGYTF. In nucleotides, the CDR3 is TGTGCCAGCAGCCTAGGGGACAGGGCCCAGGTGAGTGGCTACACCTTC.

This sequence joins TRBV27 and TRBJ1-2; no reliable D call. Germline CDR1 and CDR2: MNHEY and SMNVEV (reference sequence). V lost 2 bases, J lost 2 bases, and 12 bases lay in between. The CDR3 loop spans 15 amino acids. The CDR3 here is CASSLNPVLNYGYTF. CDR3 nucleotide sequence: TGTGCCAGCAGTTTAAACCCAGTTTTAAACTATGGCTACACCTTC.

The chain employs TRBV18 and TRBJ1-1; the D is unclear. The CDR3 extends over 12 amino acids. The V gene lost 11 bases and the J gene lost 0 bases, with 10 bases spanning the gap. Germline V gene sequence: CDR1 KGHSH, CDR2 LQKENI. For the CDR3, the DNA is TGTGCCTCGCGAGTGATGAACACTGAAGCTTTCTTT. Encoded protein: CASRVMNTEAFF.

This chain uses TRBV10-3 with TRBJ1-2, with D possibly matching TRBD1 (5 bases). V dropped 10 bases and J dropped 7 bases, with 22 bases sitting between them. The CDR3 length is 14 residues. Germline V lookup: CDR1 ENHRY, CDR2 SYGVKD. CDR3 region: CATKTPSQGSGYTF. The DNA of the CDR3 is TGTGCCACAAAGACTCCTTCCCAGGGTAGTGGCTACACCTTC.

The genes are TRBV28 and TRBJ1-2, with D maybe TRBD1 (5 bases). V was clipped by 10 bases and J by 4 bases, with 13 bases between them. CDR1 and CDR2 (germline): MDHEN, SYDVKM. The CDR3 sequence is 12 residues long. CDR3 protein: CATGRATYGYTF. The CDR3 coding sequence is TGTGCCACGGGCAGGGCTACCTATGGCTACACCTTC.

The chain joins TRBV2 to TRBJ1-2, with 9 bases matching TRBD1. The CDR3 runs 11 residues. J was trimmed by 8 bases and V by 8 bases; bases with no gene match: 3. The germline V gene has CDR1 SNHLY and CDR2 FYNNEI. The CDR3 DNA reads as TGTGCCAGCGGGACAGGGAACGGCTACACCTTC. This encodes CASGTGNGYTF.

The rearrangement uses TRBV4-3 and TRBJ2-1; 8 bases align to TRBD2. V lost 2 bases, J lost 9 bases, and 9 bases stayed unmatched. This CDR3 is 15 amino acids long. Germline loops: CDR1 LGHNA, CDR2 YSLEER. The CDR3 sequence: CASSQRLLAGPEQFF. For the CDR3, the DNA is TGCGCCAGCAGCCAAAGGCTCCTAGCGGGCCCTGAGCAGTTCTTC.

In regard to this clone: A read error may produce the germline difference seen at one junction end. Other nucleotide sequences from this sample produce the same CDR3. Written as DNA, the CDR3 is TGTGCCAGCAGCGAAGGTTTGGGCAAAGCCTACGAGCAGTACTTC. Translated, it gives CASSEGLGKAYEQYF. The chain links TRBV2 to TRBJ2-7, with D unclear. The CDR3 has 15 amino acids. Germline V gene sequence: CDR1 SNHLY, CDR2 FYNNEI.

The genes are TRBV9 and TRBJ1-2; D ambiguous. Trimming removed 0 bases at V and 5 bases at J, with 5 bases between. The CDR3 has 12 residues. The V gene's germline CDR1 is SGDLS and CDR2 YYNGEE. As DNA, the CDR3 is TGTGCCAGCAGCGTAGGAGGGTATGGCTACACCTTC. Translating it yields CASSVGGYGYTF.

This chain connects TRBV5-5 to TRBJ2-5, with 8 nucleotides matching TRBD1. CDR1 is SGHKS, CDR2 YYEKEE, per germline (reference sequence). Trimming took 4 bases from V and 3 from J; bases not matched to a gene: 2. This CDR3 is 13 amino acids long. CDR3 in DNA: TGTGCCAGCAGCCGGACAGGGAAAGAGACCCAGTACTTC. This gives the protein CASSRTGKETQYF.

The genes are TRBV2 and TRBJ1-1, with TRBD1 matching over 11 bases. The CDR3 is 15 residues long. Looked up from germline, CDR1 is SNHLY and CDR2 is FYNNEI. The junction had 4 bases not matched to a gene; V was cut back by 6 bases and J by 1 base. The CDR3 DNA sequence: TGTGCCAGCAGAGGGACAGGGGGACAGAACACTGAAGCTTTCTTT. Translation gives CASRGTGGQNTEAFF.

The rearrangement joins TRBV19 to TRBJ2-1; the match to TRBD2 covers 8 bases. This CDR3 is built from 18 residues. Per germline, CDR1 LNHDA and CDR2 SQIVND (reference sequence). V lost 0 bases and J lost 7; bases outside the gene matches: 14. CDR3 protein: CASSIDQWRGARWNEQFF. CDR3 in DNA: TGTGCCAGTAGTATAGATCAATGGCGGGGGGCCCGATGGAATGAGCAGTTCTTC.

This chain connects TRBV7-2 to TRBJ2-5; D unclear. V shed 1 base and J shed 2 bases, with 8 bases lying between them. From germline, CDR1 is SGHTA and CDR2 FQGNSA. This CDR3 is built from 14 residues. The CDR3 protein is CASSLVIRQETQYF. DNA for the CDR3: TGTGCCAGCAGCTTAGTAATCAGGCAAGAGACCCAGTACTTC.

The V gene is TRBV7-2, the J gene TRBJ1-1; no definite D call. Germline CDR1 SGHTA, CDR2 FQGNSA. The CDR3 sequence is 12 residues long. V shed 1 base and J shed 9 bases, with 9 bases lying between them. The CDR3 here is CASSLGWAKAFF. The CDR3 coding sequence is TGTGCCAGCAGCTTAGGTTGGGCAAAAGCTTTCTTT.

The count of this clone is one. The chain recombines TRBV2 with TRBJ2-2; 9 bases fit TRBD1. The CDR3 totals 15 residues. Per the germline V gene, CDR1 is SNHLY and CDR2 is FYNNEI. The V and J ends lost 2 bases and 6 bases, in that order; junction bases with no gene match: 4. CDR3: CASSETGGVSGELFF. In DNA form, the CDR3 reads TGTGCCAGCAGTGAAACAGGGGGCGTGTCCGGGGAGCTGTTTTTT.

The CDR3 region has the DNA TGTGCCACCAGCAGGGAGCTGGCGGGGGGCCGGGGGGGGCAGTTCTTC. Encoded protein: CATSRELAGGRGGQFF. This sequence joins TRBV15 and TRBJ2-1; TRBD2 aligns across 8 bases. The CDR3 loop spans 16 amino acids. Germline CDR1 and CDR2: LNHNV and YYDKDF (reference sequence). V was pared by 3 bases and J by 12 bases, with 16 bases of the junction left unmatched.

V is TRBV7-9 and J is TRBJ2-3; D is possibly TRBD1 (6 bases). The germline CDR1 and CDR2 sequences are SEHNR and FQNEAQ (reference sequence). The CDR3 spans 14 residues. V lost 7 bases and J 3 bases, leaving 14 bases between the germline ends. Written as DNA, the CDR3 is TGTGCCAGCAAACTGGGGCAGGGGACAGATACGCAGTATTTT. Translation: CASKLGQGTDTQYF.

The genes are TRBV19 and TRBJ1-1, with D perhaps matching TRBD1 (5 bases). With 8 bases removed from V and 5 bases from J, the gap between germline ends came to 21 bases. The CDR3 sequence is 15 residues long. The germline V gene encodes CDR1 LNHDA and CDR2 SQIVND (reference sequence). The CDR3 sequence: CASEAGISMGTEAFF. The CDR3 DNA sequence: TGTGCCAGTGAGGCAGGGATAAGCATGGGAACTGAAGCTTTCTTT.

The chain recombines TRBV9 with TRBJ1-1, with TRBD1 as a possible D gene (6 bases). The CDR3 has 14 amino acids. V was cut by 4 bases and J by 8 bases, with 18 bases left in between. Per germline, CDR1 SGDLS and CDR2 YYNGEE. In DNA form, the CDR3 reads TGTGCCAGCAGCTTCAACCGGGACACCAAAGAAGCTTTCTTT. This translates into CASSFNRDTKEAFF.

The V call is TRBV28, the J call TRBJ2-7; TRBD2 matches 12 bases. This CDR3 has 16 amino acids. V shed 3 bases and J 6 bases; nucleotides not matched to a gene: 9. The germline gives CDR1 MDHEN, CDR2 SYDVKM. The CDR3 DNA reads TGTGCCAGCAGTTTTATATCTCTAGCGGGAGGGCTCGAGCAGTACTTC. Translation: CASSFISLAGGLEQYF. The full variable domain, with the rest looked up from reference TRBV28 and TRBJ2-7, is DVKVTQSSRYLVKRTGEKVFLECVQDMDHENMFWYRQDPGLGLRLIYFSYDVKMKEKGDIPEGYSVSREKKERFSLILESASTNQTSMYLCASSFISLAGGLEQYFGPGTRLTVT.

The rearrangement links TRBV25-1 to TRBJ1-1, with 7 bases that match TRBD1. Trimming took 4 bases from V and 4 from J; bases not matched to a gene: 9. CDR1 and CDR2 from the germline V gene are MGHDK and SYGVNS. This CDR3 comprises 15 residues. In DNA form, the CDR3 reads TGTGCCAGCAGTGGACCCAGGGGGTTGGGCACTGAAGCTTTCTTT. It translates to CASSGPRGLGTEAFF.